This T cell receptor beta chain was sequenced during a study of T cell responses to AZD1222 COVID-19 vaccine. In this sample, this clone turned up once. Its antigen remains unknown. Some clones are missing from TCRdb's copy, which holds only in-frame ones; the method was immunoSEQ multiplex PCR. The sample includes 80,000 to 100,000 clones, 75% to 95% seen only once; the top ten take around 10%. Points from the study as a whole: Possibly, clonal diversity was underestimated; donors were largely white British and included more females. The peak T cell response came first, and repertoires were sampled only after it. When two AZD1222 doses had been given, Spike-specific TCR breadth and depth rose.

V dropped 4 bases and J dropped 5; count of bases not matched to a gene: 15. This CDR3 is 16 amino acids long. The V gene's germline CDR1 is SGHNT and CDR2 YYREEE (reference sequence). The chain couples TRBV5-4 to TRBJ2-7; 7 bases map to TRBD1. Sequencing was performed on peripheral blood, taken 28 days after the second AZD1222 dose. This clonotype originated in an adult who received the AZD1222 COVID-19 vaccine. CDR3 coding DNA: TGTGCCAGCAGCCTGGCCCGGGACAGTTTAATCCACGAGCAGTACTTC. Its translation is CASSLARDSLIHEQYF. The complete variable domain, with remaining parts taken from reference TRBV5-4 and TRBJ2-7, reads ETGVTQSPTHLIKTRGQQVTLRCSSQSGHNTVSWYQQALGQGPQFIFQYYREEENGRGNFPPRFSGLQFPNYSSELNVNALELDDSALYLCASSLARDSLIHEQYFGPGTRLTVT.